These T cell receptor beta chains were read from a single sample in a study of blood T cell repertoires in COVID-19. TCRdb keeps only in-frame clones here, not all; method: immunoSEQ multiplex PCR. The sample records 90,000 to 120,000 clones, 87% being singletons. Sequences were obtained from peripheral blood. Receptors originate from a man aged 45-65 years with acute or convalescent COVID-19. Both conserved end residues are part of each CDR3. Fields, in order: D gene, clone size, J gene, V gene, CDR3 DNA, CDR3 protein. A D gene is named only where the DNA matches it firmly. Expanded clones are given a class, and other clones once, few, many or no size at all.

- - TRBJ1-2 TRBV12-3/TRBV12-4 TGTGCCAGCACCTCCCGCTATGGCTACACCTTC CASTSRYGYTF
TRBD1 once TRBJ1-1 TRBV5-5 TGTGCCAGCAGCTCGGGACAGGGGGCCACTGAAGCTTTCTTT CASSSGQGATEAFF
TRBD2 - TRBJ2-2 TRBV2 TGTGCCAGCACCGCGGGGGGGATGAACACCGGGGAGCTGTTTTTT CASTAGGMNTGELFF
- - TRBJ2-1 TRBV1 TGCACCAGCAGCTTCCCAATGGGCACTAGCGGGAGAGGGAATGAGCAGTTCTTC CTSSFPMGTSGRGNEQFF
- - TRBJ2-5 TRBV5-1 TGCGCCAGCAGCTTGGGAATAGCTAGGGGGACCCAGTACTTC CASSLGIARGTQYF
- once TRBJ1-5 TRBV10-2 TGCGCCAGCAGTGAATCGGGGGGGCGTCATCAGCCCCAGCATTTT CASSESGGRHQPQHF
- - TRBJ2-5 TRBV19 TGTGCCAGTAGTATAGGGGCAGGACTAGAGACCCAGTACTTC CASSIGAGLETQYF
TRBD1 - TRBJ1-5 TRBV19 TGTGCCAGTAGTCCGACAGGGGGCGCGAGGCAGCCCCAGCATTTT CASSPTGGARQPQHF
TRBD1 once TRBJ1-1 TRBV30 TGTGCCTGGAGCCGAGGACAGGTGAACACTGAAGCTTTCTTT CAWSRGQVNTEAFF
TRBD1 - TRBJ2-4 TRBV10-3 TGTGCCATCAGTTCAGGGACAGGGGAGCACATTCAGTACTTC CAISSGTGEHIQYF
- - TRBJ2-7 TRBV2 TGTGCCAGCAGTGGAGGAGCGGGTAGTTACGAGCAGTACTTC CASSGGAGSYEQYF
- - TRBJ2-2 TRBV3-1/TRBV3-2 TGTGCCAGCAGCCCTACAGCGAACACCGGGGAGCTGTTTTTT CASSPTANTGELFF
- - TRBJ1-6 TRBV15 TGTGCCACCAGCAGAGATAACCAGTCTCCCCTCCACTTT CATSRDNQSPLHF
TRBD2 - TRBJ2-7 TRBV7-9 TGTGCCAGCAGCCCTCGGGAGGACTCCTACGAGCAGTACTTC CASSPREDSYEQYF
- - TRBJ2-5 TRBV5-1 TGCGCCAGCAGCTTGGCATTCGGGCAGGGCCAAGAGACCCAGTACTTC CASSLAFGQGQETQYF
TRBD1 - TRBJ2-2 TRBV6-6 TGTGCCAGCAGTCGGGCAGGGGGCTGGGACACCGGGGAGCTGTTTTTT CASSRAGGWDTGELFF